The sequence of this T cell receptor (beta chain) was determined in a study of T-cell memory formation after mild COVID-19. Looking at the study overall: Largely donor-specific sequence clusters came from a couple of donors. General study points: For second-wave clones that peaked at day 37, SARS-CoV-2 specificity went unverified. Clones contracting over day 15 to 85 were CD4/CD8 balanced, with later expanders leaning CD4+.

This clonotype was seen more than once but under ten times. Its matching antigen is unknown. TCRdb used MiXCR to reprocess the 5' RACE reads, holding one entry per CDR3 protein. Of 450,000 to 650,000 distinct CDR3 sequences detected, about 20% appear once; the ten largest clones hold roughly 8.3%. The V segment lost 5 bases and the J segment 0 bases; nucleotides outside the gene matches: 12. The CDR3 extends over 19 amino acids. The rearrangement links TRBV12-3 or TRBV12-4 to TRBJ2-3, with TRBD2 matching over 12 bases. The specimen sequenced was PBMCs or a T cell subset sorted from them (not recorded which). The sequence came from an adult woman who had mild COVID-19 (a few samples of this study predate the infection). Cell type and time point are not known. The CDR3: CASSPDRGLAGLSTDTQYF. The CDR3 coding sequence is TGTGCCAGCAGTCCAGACCGAGGACTAGCGGGGCTCAGCACAGATACGCAGTATTTT.